What follows are 32 T cell receptor beta chains derived from one specimen sequenced in a study of blood T cell repertoires in COVID-19. Produced via immunoSEQ multiplex PCR; TCRdb's table is partial and in-frame only. The sample records about 210,000 clones, 75% to 85% being singletons. The sample comprised PBMCs or T cells enriched from blood (not recorded which). These receptors all stem from a man under 40 with acute COVID-19.

The chain links TRBV28 to TRBJ2-5, with 10 bases lining up with TRBD2. Germline CDR1 reads MDHEN; CDR2 reads SYDVKM. The J segment lost 1 base and the V segment lost 4 bases, leaving 3 bases of the junction unmatched. The CDR3 consists of 15 residues. The CDR3 DNA reads as TGTGCCAGCAGTTCTAGCGGGGGTGTCCAAGAGACCCAGTACTTC. It yields the protein CASSSSGGVQETQYF. Full variable domain (missing parts from reference TRBV28 and TRBJ2-5): DVKVTQSSRYLVKRTGEKVFLECVQDMDHENMFWYRQDPGLGLRLIYFSYDVKMKEKGDIPEGYSVSREKKERFSLILESASTNQTSMYLCASSSSGGVQETQYFGPGTRLLVL.

V and J are TRBV15 and TRBJ2-5, with 8 bases matching TRBD2. The CDR3 is made up of 17 amino acids. The V segment lost 0 bases and the J segment 6 bases; nucleotides outside the gene matches: 12. Germline V CDR1 and CDR2: LNHNV, YYDKDF (reference sequence). CDR3 loop: CATSRDLAGGAEKTQYF. DNA for the CDR3: TGTGCCACCAGCAGAGATCTGGCCGGGGGGGCCGAGAAGACCCAGTACTTC.

This clone was detected a few times. This chain uses TRBV6-2 or TRBV6-3 with TRBJ1-1; D may be TRBD1 (6 bases). This CDR3 comprises 14 residues. CDR1 and CDR2 from the germline V gene are MNHEY and SVGEGT. The V and J ends lost 5 bases and 5 bases respectively, with 15 bases between them. CDR3 DNA: TGTGCCAGCAGTCAGACGCGGGGGGCTACTGAAGCTTTCTTT. It translates to CASSQTRGATEAFF.

The chain carries TRBV29-1 and TRBJ2-3; no reliable D call. From germline, CDR1 is SQVTM and CDR2 ANQGSEA. V was shortened by 4 bases and J by 3 bases, with 11 bases between the two germline ends. This CDR3 has 13 amino acids. The CDR3 spells CSVVDTGTDTQYF. As DNA, the CDR3 is TGCAGCGTTGTTGATACCGGGACAGATACGCAGTATTTT.

The chain combines TRBV3-1 (or the pseudogene TRBV3-2) with TRBJ2-1; 9 nucleotides line up with TRBD1. This CDR3 is built from 16 residues. CDR1 and CDR2 (germline): LGHDT, YNNKEL (reference sequence). The V gene end was trimmed by 4 bases and the J gene end by 6 bases; junction bases not matched to a gene: 10. CDR3 in amino acids: CASSLTGGAGPNEQFF. The CDR3 DNA follows: TGTGCCAGCAGCCTTACAGGGGGCGCAGGGCCCAATGAGCAGTTCTTC.

The chain uses TRBV10-3 and TRBJ1-1; possible D gene TRBD1, 6 bases. V shed 6 bases and J shed 5 bases, with 16 bases lying between them. Germline values: CDR1 ENHRY, CDR2 SYGVKD. The CDR3 spans 14 residues. Here the CDR3 reads CAIRWGGAGTEAFF. The CDR3 DNA reads as TGTGCCATCAGGTGGGGGGGCGCGGGGACTGAAGCTTTCTTT.

The V gene is TRBV6-5, the J gene TRBJ2-2, with TRBD1 as a possible D gene (7 bases). V lost 7 bases and J lost 9, with 15 bases in between. There are 13 residues in the CDR3. Germline loops: CDR1 MNHEY, CDR2 SVGAGI. The CDR3 reads CASIRGDVRELFF. The CDR3 DNA reads TGTGCCAGCATCAGGGGGGACGTGAGGGAGCTGTTTTTT.

The chain has TRBV5-1 and TRBJ1-2; 7 bases fit TRBD1. V was clipped by 0 bases and J by 4 bases; unmatched bases: 6. The V gene's germline CDR1 is SGHRS and CDR2 YFSETQ. The CDR3 runs 15 residues. The chain's CDR3 is CASSLAFAGGYGYTF. The DNA of the CDR3 is TGCGCCAGCAGCTTGGCCTTTGCAGGGGGCTATGGCTACACCTTC.

The V call is TRBV28, the J call TRBJ2-7; TRBD2 is a possible D gene (5 bases). This CDR3 region has 13 residues. Germline V lookup: CDR1 MDHEN, CDR2 SYDVKM. V dropped 6 bases and J dropped 5 bases, with 14 bases sitting between them. The chain's CDR3 is CASRPGGSDEQYF. DNA for the CDR3: TGTGCCAGCAGACCCGGCGGTAGCGACGAGCAGTACTTC. Using reference TRBV28 and TRBJ2-7 for the parts outside the CDR3, the full variable domain is DVKVTQSSRYLVKRTGEKVFLECVQDMDHENMFWYRQDPGLGLRLIYFSYDVKMKEKGDIPEGYSVSREKKERFSLILESASTNQTSMYLCASRPGGSDEQYFGPGTRLTVT.

The chain carries TRBV7-3 and TRBJ2-1; 9 bases line up with TRBD2. J was trimmed by 5 bases and V by 1 base; bases with no gene match: 3. The CDR3 runs 15 residues. Germline V gene lookup returns CDR1 SGHTA and CDR2 FQGTGA. This CDR3 is CASSLRLAGHNEQFF. CDR3 bases: TGTGCCAGCAGCTTAAGGCTAGCGGGGCACAATGAGCAGTTCTTC.

This clone was seen just once. The chain uses TRBV5-1 and TRBJ1-5; 10 bases align to TRBD1. This CDR3 has 15 amino acids. Looked up from germline, CDR1 is SGHRS and CDR2 is YFSETQ. The V segment lost 4 bases and the J segment 5 bases; nucleotides outside the gene matches: 6. The CDR3 DNA sequence: TGCGCCAGCAGCCTGACGGGGACAGGGGATCAGCCCCAGCATTTT. Protein sequence: CASSLTGTGDQPQHF.

The chain uses TRBV28 and TRBJ1-3; TRBD1 matches 12 bases. Germline V gene sequence: CDR1 MDHEN, CDR2 SYDVKM. The CDR3 runs to 16 residues. Unmatched junction bases numbered 6, after V lost 7 bases and J lost 2 bases. The CDR3 loop reads CASTGQGAIAGNTIYF. For the CDR3, the DNA is TGTGCCAGCACGGGACAGGGGGCAATAGCTGGAAACACCATATATTTT. The variable domain in full, completed from reference TRBV28 and TRBJ1-3, reads DVKVTQSSRYLVKRTGEKVFLECVQDMDHENMFWYRQDPGLGLRLIYFSYDVKMKEKGDIPEGYSVSREKKERFSLILESASTNQTSMYLCASTGQGAIAGNTIYFGEGSWLTVV.

A few counts support this clone. V gene TRBV10-3 combines with J gene TRBJ1-2; TRBD1 is a possible D gene (5 bases). This CDR3 region has 13 residues. V gave up 8 bases and J gave up 7 bases, with 17 bases separating them. From germline, CDR1 is ENHRY and CDR2 SYGVKD. The CDR3, as DNA: TGTGCCATCTCCACCGACGGGGGGGTTGGCTACACCTTC. It yields the protein CAISTDGGVGYTF.

The chain couples TRBV11-1 to TRBJ2-3; D may be TRBD2 (6 bases). Germline V gene data show CDR1 as SGHAT and CDR2 as FQDESV (reference sequence). V was clipped by 1 base and J by 2 bases, with 10 bases between them. The CDR3 contains 15 residues. CDR3 loop: CASSLGGLTTDTQYF. The CDR3 DNA is TGTGCCAGCAGCTTAGGTGGACTAACCACAGATACGCAGTATTTT.

The chain is built from TRBV27 and TRBJ2-7, with 8 bases that match TRBD1. V shed 0 bases, J shed 5 bases, and the junction held 6 bases outside the gene matches. The length of the CDR3 is 15 residues. Germline CDR1 and CDR2: MNHEY and SMNVEV (reference sequence). The CDR3 region has the DNA TGTGCCAGCAGTTTATCGTCCAGGGGGCTGGACGAGCAGTACTTC. Protein sequence: CASSLSSRGLDEQYF.

This chain joins TRBV6-5 and TRBJ1-1; 12 positions agree with TRBD1. V shed 2 bases, J shed 4 bases, and the junction held 2 bases outside the gene matches. The CDR3 length is 15 residues. The germline V gene encodes CDR1 MNHEY and CDR2 SVGAGI. CDR3 in DNA: TGTGCCAGCAGTTACCGGGACAGGGGGCCCACTGAAGCTTTCTTT. Its translation: CASSYRDRGPTEAFF.

J is TRBJ2-2 and V is TRBV10-3; 14 nucleotides align to TRBD2. CDR1 ENHRY and CDR2 SYGVKD come from the germline V gene. V was pared by 8 bases and J by 7 bases, with 3 bases of the junction left unmatched. The CDR3 has 14 residues. The CDR3 nucleotides read TGTGCCATCGGAGGACTAGCGGGAGGCGGGGAGCTGTTTTTT. It yields the protein CAIGGLAGGGELFF.

This clone was counted a few times. This chain connects TRBV28 to TRBJ1-2; possibly TRBD1 for D (5 bases). Germline-derived CDR1 and CDR2 are MDHEN and SYDVKM. V shed 3 bases and J shed 5 bases, with 13 bases lying between them. This CDR3 is built from 14 residues. The CDR3 nucleotides are TGTGCCAGCAGTTTGCTAGGGGAGGAGTATGGCTACACCTTC. Its translation: CASSLLGEEYGYTF.

This clone was recorded only once. V and J are TRBV11-2 and TRBJ1-5; D gene uncertain. The CDR3 consists of 15 residues. Trimming pared 1 base from V and 4 bases from J, leaving 11 bases between. Germline-derived CDR1 and CDR2 are SGHAT and FQNNGV. CDR3 in amino acids: CASSLGPGTNQPQHF. For the CDR3, the DNA is TGTGCCAGCAGCTTAGGCCCAGGAACTAATCAGCCCCAGCATTTT. The variable domain in full, with the rest retrieved from reference TRBV11-2 and TRBJ1-5, is EAGVAQSPRYKIIEKRQSVAFWCNPISGHATLYWYQQILGQGPKLLIQFQNNGVVDDSQLPKDRFSAERLKGVDSTLKIQPAKLEDSAVYLCASSLGPGTNQPQHFGDGTRLSIL.

This chain connects TRBV9 to TRBJ2-3, with TRBD1 matching 7 bases. The CDR3 has 15 residues. The V gene end was trimmed by 0 bases and the J gene end by 10 bases; junction bases not matched to a gene: 11. Germline V lookup: CDR1 SGDLS, CDR2 YYNGEE. CDR3 coding DNA: TGTGCCAGCAGCGTAGGGGGACAGCCCACGGTCGCGCAGTATTTT. Encoded protein: CASSVGGQPTVAQYF.

The chain carries TRBV4-2 and TRBJ1-1; D gene ambiguous. CDR1 is LGHNA and CDR2 is YNFKEQ in the germline V gene. The CDR3 contains 14 residues. V was shortened by 0 bases and J by 1 base, with 6 bases between the two germline ends. Here the CDR3 DNA reads TGTGCCAGCAGCCAAGAAAACAGGAACACTGAAGCTTTCTTT. Its translation: CASSQENRNTEAFF.

The J gene is TRBJ1-4, the V gene TRBV9; 8 nucleotides agree with TRBD1. The V and J ends lost 2 bases and 6 bases, in that order; junction bases with no gene match: 3. The CDR3 totals 14 residues. CDR1 and CDR2 from the germline V gene are SGDLS and YYNGEE. The CDR3 spells CASSVATGDEKLFF. CDR3 nucleotides: TGTGCCAGCAGCGTTGCGACAGGGGATGAAAAACTGTTTTTT.

The V gene is TRBV9, the J gene TRBJ1-6, with TRBD1 matching over 8 bases. The CDR3 runs 18 residues. CDR1 is SGDLS, CDR2 YYNGEE, per germline. After removal of 0 bases from V and 4 bases from J, the junction contained 9 bases not matched to a gene. CDR3 residues: CASSVGQGPSPYNSPLHF. The CDR3 nucleotides are TGTGCCAGCAGCGTAGGACAGGGGCCCAGCCCTTATAATTCACCCCTCCACTTT.

The chain joins TRBV29-1 to TRBJ1-1; 7 positions match TRBD1. V lost 6 bases, J lost 3 bases, and 10 bases stayed unmatched. Germline lookup yields CDR1 SQVTM and CDR2 ANQGSEA. The CDR3 loop spans 14 amino acids. CDR3 in DNA: TGCAGCGTAGTAATGGACAGGCGGGACACTGAAGCTTTCTTT. Translation gives CSVVMDRRDTEAFF.

V usage is TRBV15 and J usage is TRBJ1-1; 7 nucleotides align to TRBD1. The CDR3 is 11 residues long. CDR1 is LNHNV, CDR2 YYDKDF, per germline (reference sequence). The V segment lost 3 bases and the J segment 11 bases; nucleotides outside the gene matches: 3. DNA of the CDR3: TGTGCCACCAGCAGGACAGGGAAGGCTTTCTTT. Its translation is CATSRTGKAFF.

V and J are TRBV29-1 and TRBJ1-2; 11 bases agree with TRBD1. The V and J ends lost 4 bases and 7 bases, in that order; junction bases with no gene match: 8. This CDR3 is built from 14 residues. Germline CDR1 is SQVTM and CDR2 is ANQGSEA. The CDR3 DNA sequence: TGCAGCGTTGTAGGAGGGACAGGGGGTTTTGGCTACACCTTC. Protein sequence: CSVVGGTGGFGYTF.

CDR3 sequence (DNA): TGCGCCAGCAGCCCCCACCCTAGGTCGGATGGCTACACCTTC. Translating gives CASSPHPRSDGYTF. The chain joins TRBV5-1 to TRBJ1-2; D is undetermined. The CDR3 runs 14 residues. Germline loops: CDR1 SGHRS, CDR2 YFSETQ. V lost 4 bases and J lost 6, with 16 bases in between.

This chain connects TRBV28 to TRBJ2-1; a possible D gene is TRBD1 (5 bases). The CDR3 length is 15 residues. Trimming removed 2 bases from V and 10 bases from J, with 18 bases in between. CDR1 is MDHEN, CDR2 SYDVKM, per germline. CDR3 nucleotides: TGTGCCAGCAGTTTAACCTGGGCAGGGTCACAGGAGCAGTTCTTC. This gives the protein CASSLTWAGSQEQFF.

The chain combines TRBV5-6 with TRBJ1-5; 8 nucleotides align to TRBD1. In germline, CDR1 is SGHDT, CDR2 YYEEEE. This CDR3 region has 18 residues. V was pared by 3 bases and J by 4 bases, with 15 bases of the junction left unmatched. Written as DNA, the CDR3 is TGTGCCAGCAGCTCGCCGAACACAGGACAGGGCTTAAATCAGCCCCAGCATTTT. Translated: CASSSPNTGQGLNQPQHF.

V and J are TRBV27 and TRBJ2-7, with 7 bases aligning to TRBD2. Germline CDR1 MNHEY, CDR2 SMNVEV (reference sequence). The CDR3 runs 15 residues. V lost 4 bases to trimming and J lost 6 bases; unmatched junction nucleotides: 12. The CDR3 region has the DNA TGTGCCAGCAGTTCCCGGGGGGAGGGGTGGGTCGAGCAGTACTTC. Residues: CASSSRGEGWVEQYF.

The CDR3 protein is CASGRDSYEQYF. Here the CDR3 DNA reads TGTGCCAGCGGGCGGGACTCCTACGAGCAGTACTTC. This chain connects TRBV9 to TRBJ2-7; D is possibly TRBD2 (6 bases). The CDR3 is 12 residues long. CDR1 and CDR2 from the germline V gene are SGDLS and YYNGEE. Trimming pared 7 bases from V and 0 bases from J, leaving 8 bases between.

The CDR3 loop reads CASSPTTGGPNTEAFF. The CDR3 DNA sequence: TGTGCCAGTAGTCCAACGACAGGGGGGCCGAACACTGAAGCTTTCTTT. The chain recombines TRBV19 with TRBJ1-1; the match to TRBD1 covers 9 bases. This CDR3 comprises 16 residues. Germline trimming cut 5 bases from V and 1 base from J; bases unmatched to any gene: 8. The germline V gene has CDR1 LNHDA and CDR2 SQIVND (reference sequence).